Below, one T cell receptor (beta chain) is given with its context. Germline CDR1 SGHAT, CDR2 FQNNGV. The CDR3 contains 15 residues. Making cDNA involved eight separate reactions per sample. Template switching incorporated UMIs with a 6-nucleotide sample barcode. Two rounds of nested PCR, of about 17 and 10 cycles, were run on TCRalpha and TCRbeta cDNA. With the 5' RACE reads reprocessed, TCRdb shows one record per CDR3 protein and no DNA. The sample's table shows about 420,000 distinct CDR3 sequences. The entry originates in a study of monozygotic twins with inflammatory bowel disease. The TCR comes from a human donor with ulcerative colitis or Crohn's disease, or a healthy co-twin of an affected twin (not recorded which). The sample taken for sequencing was blood. V and J are TRBV11-2 and TRBJ2-1; TCRdb lists TRBD1, though no DNA is available to test this call. CDR3: CASSPTGGSYNEQFF.